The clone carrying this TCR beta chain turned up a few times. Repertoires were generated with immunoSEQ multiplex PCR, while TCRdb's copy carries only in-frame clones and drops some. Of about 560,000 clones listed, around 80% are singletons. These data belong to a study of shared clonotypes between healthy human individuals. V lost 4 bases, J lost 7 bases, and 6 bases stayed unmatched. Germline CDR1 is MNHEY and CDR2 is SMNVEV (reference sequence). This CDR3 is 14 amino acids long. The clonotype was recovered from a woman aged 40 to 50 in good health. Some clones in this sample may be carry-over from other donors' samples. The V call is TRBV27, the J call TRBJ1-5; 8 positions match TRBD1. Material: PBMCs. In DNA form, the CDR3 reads TGTGCCAGCAGTTCGCAGGGGGCTCGGCAGCCCCAGCATTTT. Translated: CASSSQGARQPQHF.